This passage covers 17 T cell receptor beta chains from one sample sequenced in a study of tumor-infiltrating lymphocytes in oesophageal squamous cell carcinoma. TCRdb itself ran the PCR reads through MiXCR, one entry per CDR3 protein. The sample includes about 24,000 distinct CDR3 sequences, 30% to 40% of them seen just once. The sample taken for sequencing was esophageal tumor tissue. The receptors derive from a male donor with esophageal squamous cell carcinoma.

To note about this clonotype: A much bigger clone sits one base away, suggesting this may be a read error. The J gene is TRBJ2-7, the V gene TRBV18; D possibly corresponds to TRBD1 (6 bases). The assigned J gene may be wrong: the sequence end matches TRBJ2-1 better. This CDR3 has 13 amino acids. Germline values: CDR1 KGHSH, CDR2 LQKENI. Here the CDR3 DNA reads TGTGCCAGCTCACAGGGGGATCAAGAGACCCAGTTCTTC. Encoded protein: CASSQGDQETQFF.

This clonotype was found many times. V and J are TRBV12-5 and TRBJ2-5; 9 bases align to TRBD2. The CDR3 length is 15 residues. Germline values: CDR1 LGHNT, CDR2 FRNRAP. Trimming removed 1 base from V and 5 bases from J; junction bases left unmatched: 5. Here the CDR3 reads CASGLGLAVSETQYF. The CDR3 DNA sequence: TGTGCTAGTGGTTTGGGACTAGCGGTCTCTGAGACCCAGTACTTC.

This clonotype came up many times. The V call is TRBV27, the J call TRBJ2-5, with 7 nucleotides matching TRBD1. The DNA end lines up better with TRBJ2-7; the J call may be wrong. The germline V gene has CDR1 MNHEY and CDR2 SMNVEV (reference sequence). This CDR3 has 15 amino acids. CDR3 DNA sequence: TGTGCCAGCAGTCCCGACAGGGTGACCCTAAGCGAGCAGTACTTC. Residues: CASSPDRVTLSEQYF.

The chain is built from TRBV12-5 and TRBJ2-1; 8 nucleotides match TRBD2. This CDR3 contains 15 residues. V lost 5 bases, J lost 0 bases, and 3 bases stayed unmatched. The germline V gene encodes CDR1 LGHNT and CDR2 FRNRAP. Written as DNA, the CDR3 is TGTGCTAGTGGTCGCAGCGGGAGCTCCTACAATGAGCAGTTCTTC. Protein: CASGRSGSSYNEQFF.

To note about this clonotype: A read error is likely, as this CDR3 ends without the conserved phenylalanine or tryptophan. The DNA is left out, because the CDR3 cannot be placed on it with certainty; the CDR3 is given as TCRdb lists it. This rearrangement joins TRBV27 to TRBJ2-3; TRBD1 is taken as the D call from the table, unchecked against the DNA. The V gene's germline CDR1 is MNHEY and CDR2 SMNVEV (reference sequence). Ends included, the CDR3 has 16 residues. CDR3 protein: CASSPLTGSMATPSVR.

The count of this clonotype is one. CDR3 sequence (DNA): TGTGCCAGCAGTTACCCCAGTAATGTGGGCTACGAGCAGTACTTC. Amino acids: CASSYPSNVGYEQYF. The J gene is TRBJ2-4, the V gene TRBV6-6; no clear D gene. The last part of the DNA fits TRBJ2-7 better; the J call may be wrong. CDR3 length: 15 amino acids. The germline V gene has CDR1 MNHNY and CDR2 SVGAGI (reference sequence).

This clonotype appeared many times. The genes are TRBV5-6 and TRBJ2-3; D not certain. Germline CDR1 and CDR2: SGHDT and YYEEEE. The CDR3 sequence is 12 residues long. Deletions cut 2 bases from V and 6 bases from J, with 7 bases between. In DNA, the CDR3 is TGTGCCAGCAGCTTAACCCAGGATACGCAGTATTTT. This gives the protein CASSLTQDTQYF.

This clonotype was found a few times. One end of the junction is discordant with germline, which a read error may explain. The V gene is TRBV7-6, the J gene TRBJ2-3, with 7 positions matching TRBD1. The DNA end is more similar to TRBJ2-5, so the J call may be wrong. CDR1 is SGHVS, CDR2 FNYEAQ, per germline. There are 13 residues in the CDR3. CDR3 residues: CASSLKGQSAQYF. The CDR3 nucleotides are TGTGCTAGCAGCCTTAAGGGACAGAGTGCCCAGTACTTC.

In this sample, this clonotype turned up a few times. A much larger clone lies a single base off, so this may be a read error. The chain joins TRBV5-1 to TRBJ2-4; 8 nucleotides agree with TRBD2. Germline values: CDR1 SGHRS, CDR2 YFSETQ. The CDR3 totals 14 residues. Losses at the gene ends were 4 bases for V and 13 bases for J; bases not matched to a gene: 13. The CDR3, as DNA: TGCGCCAGCAGCCTAGCGGGCCCGGAAGATGAGCAGTACTTC. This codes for CASSLAGPEDEQYF.

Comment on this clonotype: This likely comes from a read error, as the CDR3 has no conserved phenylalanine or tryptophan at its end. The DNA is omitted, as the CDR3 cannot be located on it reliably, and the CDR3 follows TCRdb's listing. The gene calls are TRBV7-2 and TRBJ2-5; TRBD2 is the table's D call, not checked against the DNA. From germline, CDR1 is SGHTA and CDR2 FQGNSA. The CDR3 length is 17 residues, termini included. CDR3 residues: CASSLEAAGSSPLHFGN.

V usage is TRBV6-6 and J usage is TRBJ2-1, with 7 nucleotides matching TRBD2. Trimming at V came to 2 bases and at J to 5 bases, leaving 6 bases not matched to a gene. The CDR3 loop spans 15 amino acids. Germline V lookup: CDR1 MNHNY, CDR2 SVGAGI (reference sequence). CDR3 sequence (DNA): TGTGCCAGCAGTTACGCCAGGGACTACAACAATGAGCAGTTCTTC. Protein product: CASSYARDYNNEQFF.

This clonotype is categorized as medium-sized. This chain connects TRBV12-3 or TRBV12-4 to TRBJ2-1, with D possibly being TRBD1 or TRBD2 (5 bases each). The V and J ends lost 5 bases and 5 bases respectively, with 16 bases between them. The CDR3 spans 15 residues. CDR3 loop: CASSATSGGHNEQFF. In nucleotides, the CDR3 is TGTGCCAGCAGTGCCACTAGTGGGGGACACAATGAGCAGTTCTTC.

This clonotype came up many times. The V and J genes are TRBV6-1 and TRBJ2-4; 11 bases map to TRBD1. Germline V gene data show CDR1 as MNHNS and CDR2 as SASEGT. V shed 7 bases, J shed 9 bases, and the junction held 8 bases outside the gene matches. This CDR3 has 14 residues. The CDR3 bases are TGTGCCAGCATTAAGGACAGGGGGCCTAGCATTCAGTACTTC. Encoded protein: CASIKDRGPSIQYF.

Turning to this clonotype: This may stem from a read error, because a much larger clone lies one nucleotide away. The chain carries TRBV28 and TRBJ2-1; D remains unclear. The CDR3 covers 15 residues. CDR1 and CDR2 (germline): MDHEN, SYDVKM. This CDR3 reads CASRLISSYNSPLHF. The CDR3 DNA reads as TGTGCCAGCAGACTGATAAGCTCCTATAATTCACCCCTCCACTTC.

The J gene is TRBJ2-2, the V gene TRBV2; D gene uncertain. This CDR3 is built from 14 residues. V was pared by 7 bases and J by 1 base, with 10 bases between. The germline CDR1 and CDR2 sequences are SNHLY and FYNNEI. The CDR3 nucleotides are TGTGCCAGCATGACGGCCAGGAACACCGGGGAGCTGTTTTTT. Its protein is CASMTARNTGELFF.

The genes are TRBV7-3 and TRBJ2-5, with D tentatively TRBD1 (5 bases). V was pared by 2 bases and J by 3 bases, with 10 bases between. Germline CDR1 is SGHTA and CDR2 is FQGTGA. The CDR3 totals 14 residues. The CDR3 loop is CASSLGQGEETQYF. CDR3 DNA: TGTGCCAGCAGCTTAGGTCAGGGTGAAGAGACCCAGTACTTC.

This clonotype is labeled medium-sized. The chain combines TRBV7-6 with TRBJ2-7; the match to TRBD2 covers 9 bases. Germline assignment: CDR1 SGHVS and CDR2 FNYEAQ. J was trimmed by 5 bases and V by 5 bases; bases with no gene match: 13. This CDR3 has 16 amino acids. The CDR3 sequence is CASSPLPSGVVNEQYF. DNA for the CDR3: TGTGCCAGCAGCCCCTTGCCTAGCGGGGTCGTGAACGAGCAGTACTTC. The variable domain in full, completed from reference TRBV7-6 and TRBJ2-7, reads GAGVSQSPRYKVTKRGQDVALRCDPISGHVSLYWYRQALGQGPEFLTYFNYEAQQDKSGLPNDRFSAERPEGSISTLTIQRTEQRDSAMYRCASSPLPSGVVNEQYFGPGTRLTVT.